This T cell receptor beta chain was recovered during a study of regulatory T cells in long-lasting Graves disease. Overall study context: Graves' patients, diagnosed recently, had received antithyroid drugs under 3 months.

A few counts support this clonotype. Its antigen remains unidentified. The CDR3 carries no conserved terminal phenylalanine or tryptophan, so it likely arises from a read error. This CDR3 has 17 amino acids. Germline V lookup: CDR1 LNHDA, CDR2 SQIVND (reference sequence). V was cut by 3 bases and J by 0 bases, with 15 bases left in between. Indicated time point: newly diagnosed GD, antithyroid drugs for less than 3 months. Scientists built the TCR library using RNA that was extracted from PBMCs. General study points: Under persistent disease, TRBV28, TRBJ1-2 and TRBJ2-5 were used preferentially.

iRepertoire HTBI primers and Arm-PCR of CDR3 regions built TCR beta libraries. TCRdb reanalysed the multiplex PCR reads using MiXCR and keeps one entry per CDR3 protein. Among roughly 410,000 distinct CDR3 sequences, about 15% were seen once, and the ten largest hold under 9%. The sample was also reused in another study, on T cells in Graves' hyperthyroidism and ophthalmopathy. This second study says: In the blood, most expanded thyroid clonotypes above 0.001 appeared as well.

The gene calls are TRBV19 and TRBJ2-1; the D gene is possibly TRBD1 (6 bases). Sequencing was performed on peripheral blood mononuclear cells (PBMCs), taken at new diagnosis, from a patient treated with antithyroid drugs. This receptor was obtained from a woman in her 40s with Graves disease. CDR3 protein: CASSMQGSTSSYNEQFL. The CDR3 nucleotides are TGTGCCAGTAGTATGCAGGGGTCGACGAGCTCCTACAATGAGCAGTTCCTC.